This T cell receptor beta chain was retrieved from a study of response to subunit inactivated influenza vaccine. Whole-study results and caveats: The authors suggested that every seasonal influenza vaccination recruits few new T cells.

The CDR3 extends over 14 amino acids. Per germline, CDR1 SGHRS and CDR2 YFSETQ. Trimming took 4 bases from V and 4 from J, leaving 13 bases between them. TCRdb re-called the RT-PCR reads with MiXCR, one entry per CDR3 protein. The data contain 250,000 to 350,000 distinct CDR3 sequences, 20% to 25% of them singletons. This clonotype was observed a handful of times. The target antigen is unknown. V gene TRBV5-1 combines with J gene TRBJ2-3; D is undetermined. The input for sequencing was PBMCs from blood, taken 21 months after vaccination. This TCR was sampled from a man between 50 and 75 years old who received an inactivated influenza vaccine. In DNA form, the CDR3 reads TGCGCCAGCAGCCCAGTGGTAAGGTCAGATACGCAGTATTTT. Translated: CASSPVVRSDTQYF.